The 17 T cell receptor beta chains listed next were all sequenced from one sample in a study of T cell responses to AZD1222 COVID-19 vaccine. Using immunoSEQ multiplex PCR, the repertoire was profiled, and TCRdb retains in-frame clones only, with some absent. The sample yields about 110,000 clones, approximately 92% seen once. The material was peripheral blood, obtained 28 days after the second AZD1222 dose. The receptors were sampled from an adult who received the AZD1222 COVID-19 vaccine.

The rearrangement uses TRBV7-3 and TRBJ2-2; either TRBD1 or TRBD2 may supply D (5 bases each). V was pared by 4 bases and J by 2 bases, with 8 bases between. The CDR3 spans 14 residues. The germline CDR1 and CDR2 sequences are SGHTA and FQGTGA. The CDR3 reads CASSSGPNTGELFF. DNA for the CDR3: TGTGCCAGCAGCTCGGGACCAAACACCGGGGAGCTGTTTTTT.

The chain couples TRBV7-2 to TRBJ1-5; tentative D call: TRBD1 (5 bases). Trimming shortened V by 2 bases and J by 4 bases, and 12 bases separated the two germline ends. CDR3 length: 15 amino acids. The germline CDR1 and CDR2 sequences are SGHTA and FQGNSA. As DNA, the CDR3 is TGTGCCAGCAGCTTACTCTTAGGGGATAATCAGCCCCAGCATTTT. The encoded protein is CASSLLLGDNQPQHF.

The chain joins TRBV7-2 to TRBJ1-5; D ambiguous. The CDR3 has 13 residues. From germline, CDR1 is SGHTA and CDR2 FQGNSA. Trimming took 5 bases from V and 4 from J, leaving 9 bases between them. CDR3 sequence (DNA): TGTGCCAGCAGCCCTGACATGAATCAGCCCCAGCATTTT. This gives the protein CASSPDMNQPQHF.

The chain is built from TRBV9 and TRBJ1-1; 7 bases agree with TRBD1. The CDR3 has 14 amino acids. Germline assignment: CDR1 SGDLS and CDR2 YYNGEE. Germline trimming cut 4 bases from V and 0 bases from J; bases unmatched to any gene: 3. The CDR3 sequence: CASSPGQMNTEAFF. The CDR3 DNA reads TGTGCCAGCAGCCCGGGACAGATGAACACTGAAGCTTTCTTT.

This sequence joins TRBV7-8 and TRBJ1-4; 8 bases are a match to TRBD1. The CDR3 spans 16 residues. In germline, CDR1 is SGHVS, CDR2 FQNEAQ. The ends lost 5 bases at V and 2 bases at J; junction bases unmatched: 7. Written as DNA, the CDR3 is TGTGCCAGCAGCCTCGGACAGGGTGTGACTAATGAAAAACTGTTTTTT. Amino acids: CASSLGQGVTNEKLFF. Full variable domain (outside the CDR3, taken from reference TRBV7-8 and TRBJ1-4): GAGVSQSPRYKVAKRGQDVALRCDPISGHVSLFWYQQALGQGPEFLTYFQNEAQLDKSGLPSDRFFAERPEGSVSTLKIQRTQQEDSAVYLCASSLGQGVTNEKLFFGSGTQLSVL.

A few counts support this clone. This chain connects TRBV7-2 to TRBJ1-1; D is unresolved. The CDR3 extends over 14 amino acids. V was cut by 2 bases and J by 1 base, with 8 bases left in between. CDR1 and CDR2 from the germline V gene are SGHTA and FQGNSA. CDR3 bases: TGTGCCAGCAGCTTATCCCGGGGGAACACTGAAGCTTTCTTT. Translated, it gives CASSLSRGNTEAFF. Complete variable domain (other parts from reference TRBV7-2 and TRBJ1-1): GAGVSQSPSNKVTEKGKDVELRCDPISGHTALYWYRQSLGQGLEFLIYFQGNSAPDKSGLPSDRFSAERTGGSVSTLTIQRTQQEDSAVYLCASSLSRGNTEAFFGQGTRLTVV.

The genes are TRBV19 and TRBJ1-2; 7 nucleotides align to TRBD1. The germline V gene encodes CDR1 LNHDA and CDR2 SQIVND (reference sequence). The CDR3 is 13 amino acids. Trimming at V came to 3 bases and at J to 6 bases, leaving 4 bases not matched to a gene. This CDR3 reads CASSMTGKDGYTF. As DNA, the CDR3 is TGTGCCAGTAGTATGACAGGGAAAGATGGCTACACCTTC.

This clone was found once. The V and J genes are TRBV7-2 and TRBJ2-2, with D perhaps matching TRBD1 (6 bases). V shed 11 bases and J shed 4 bases, with 17 bases lying between them. From germline, CDR1 is SGHTA and CDR2 FQGNSA. The CDR3 is made up of 14 amino acids. The CDR3 DNA follows: TGTGCCGTTGGGGGCAGGGTAGTCACCGGGGAGCTGTTTTTT. Translating it yields CAVGGRVVTGELFF.

The rearrangement uses TRBV5-4 and TRBJ1-2, with D unclear. From germline, CDR1 is SGHNT and CDR2 YYREEE (reference sequence). V was shortened by 2 bases and J by 1 base, with 6 bases between the two germline ends. This CDR3 is built from 13 residues. CDR3 DNA sequence: TGTGCCAGCAGCTTAGGGTATAACTATGGCTACACCTTC. This encodes CASSLGYNYGYTF.

The rearrangement uses TRBV5-1 and TRBJ2-3; D is unclear. The CDR3 spans 17 residues. V lost 0 bases and J lost 2, with 16 bases in between. The germline V gene has CDR1 SGHRS and CDR2 YFSETQ. This chain's CDR3 is CASSLVSKLYSTDTQYF. The CDR3 DNA is TGCGCCAGCAGCTTGGTGTCCAAACTCTACTCCACAGATACGCAGTATTTT.

This chain connects TRBV6-5 to TRBJ2-3; possible D gene TRBD2, 5 bases. The CDR3 is made up of 14 amino acids. From germline, CDR1 is MNHEY and CDR2 SVGAGI. With 6 bases removed from V and 2 bases from J, the gap between germline ends came to 12 bases. The CDR3 region is CASRVGGDTDTQYF. DNA of the CDR3: TGTGCCAGCAGGGTAGGAGGCGACACAGATACGCAGTATTTT.

The rearrangement links TRBV9 to TRBJ1-2; 7 bases are shared with TRBD1. The V gene's germline CDR1 is SGDLS and CDR2 YYNGEE. The CDR3 has 15 residues. The junction had 7 bases not matched to a gene; V was cut back by 0 bases and J by 5 bases. CDR3 in amino acids: CASSVAGRGLYGYTF. As DNA, the CDR3 is TGTGCCAGCAGCGTAGCTGGAAGGGGGCTATATGGCTACACCTTC.

The rearrangement links TRBV7-9 to TRBJ1-2; 8 nucleotides align to TRBD1. Germline V gene lookup returns CDR1 SEHNR and CDR2 FQNEAQ (reference sequence). This CDR3 comprises 13 residues. The junction had 7 bases not matched to a gene; V was cut back by 5 bases and J by 8 bases. DNA of the CDR3: TGTGCCAGCAGCAGAACAGGGGGTCGCGGCTACACCTTC. It codes for CASSRTGGRGYTF.

The chain joins TRBV6-5 to TRBJ1-2; D may be TRBD1 (5 bases). Germline V gene lookup returns CDR1 MNHEY and CDR2 SVGAGI. Trimming left V 4 bases short and J 2 bases short, with 14 bases between. CDR3 size: 15 residues. CDR3 sequence (DNA): TGTGCCAGCAGTTCCCCAGGGAGGAGGAACTATGGCTACACCTTC. Its translation: CASSSPGRRNYGYTF.

This clone was seen a single time. This rearrangement joins TRBV4-2 to TRBJ1-2; D unresolved. V lost 0 bases and J lost 1, with 9 bases in between. Germline lookup yields CDR1 LGHNA and CDR2 YNFKEQ. The CDR3 has 15 residues. The CDR3 protein is CASSQDNRLNYGYTF. CDR3 coding DNA: TGTGCCAGCAGCCAAGATAACAGACTTAACTATGGCTACACCTTC.

The rearrangement links TRBV6-5 to TRBJ1-6; a possible D gene is TRBD1 (6 bases). The CDR3 is 14 amino acids. V shed 6 bases and J shed 8 bases, with 14 bases lying between them. Germline-derived CDR1 and CDR2 are MNHEY and SVGAGI. The CDR3 reads CASRPGQPYSPLHF. The CDR3 coding sequence is TGTGCCAGCAGACCCGGACAGCCTTATTCACCCCTCCACTTT.

The chain is built from TRBV6-5 and TRBJ1-1; no reliable D call. The ends were cut back, 2 bases at V and 1 base at J, with 8 bases in the middle. This CDR3 has 14 residues. In germline, CDR1 is MNHEY, CDR2 SVGAGI. This CDR3 reads CASSYAGRNTEAFF. DNA of the CDR3: TGTGCCAGCAGTTACGCCGGGAGGAACACTGAAGCTTTCTTT.